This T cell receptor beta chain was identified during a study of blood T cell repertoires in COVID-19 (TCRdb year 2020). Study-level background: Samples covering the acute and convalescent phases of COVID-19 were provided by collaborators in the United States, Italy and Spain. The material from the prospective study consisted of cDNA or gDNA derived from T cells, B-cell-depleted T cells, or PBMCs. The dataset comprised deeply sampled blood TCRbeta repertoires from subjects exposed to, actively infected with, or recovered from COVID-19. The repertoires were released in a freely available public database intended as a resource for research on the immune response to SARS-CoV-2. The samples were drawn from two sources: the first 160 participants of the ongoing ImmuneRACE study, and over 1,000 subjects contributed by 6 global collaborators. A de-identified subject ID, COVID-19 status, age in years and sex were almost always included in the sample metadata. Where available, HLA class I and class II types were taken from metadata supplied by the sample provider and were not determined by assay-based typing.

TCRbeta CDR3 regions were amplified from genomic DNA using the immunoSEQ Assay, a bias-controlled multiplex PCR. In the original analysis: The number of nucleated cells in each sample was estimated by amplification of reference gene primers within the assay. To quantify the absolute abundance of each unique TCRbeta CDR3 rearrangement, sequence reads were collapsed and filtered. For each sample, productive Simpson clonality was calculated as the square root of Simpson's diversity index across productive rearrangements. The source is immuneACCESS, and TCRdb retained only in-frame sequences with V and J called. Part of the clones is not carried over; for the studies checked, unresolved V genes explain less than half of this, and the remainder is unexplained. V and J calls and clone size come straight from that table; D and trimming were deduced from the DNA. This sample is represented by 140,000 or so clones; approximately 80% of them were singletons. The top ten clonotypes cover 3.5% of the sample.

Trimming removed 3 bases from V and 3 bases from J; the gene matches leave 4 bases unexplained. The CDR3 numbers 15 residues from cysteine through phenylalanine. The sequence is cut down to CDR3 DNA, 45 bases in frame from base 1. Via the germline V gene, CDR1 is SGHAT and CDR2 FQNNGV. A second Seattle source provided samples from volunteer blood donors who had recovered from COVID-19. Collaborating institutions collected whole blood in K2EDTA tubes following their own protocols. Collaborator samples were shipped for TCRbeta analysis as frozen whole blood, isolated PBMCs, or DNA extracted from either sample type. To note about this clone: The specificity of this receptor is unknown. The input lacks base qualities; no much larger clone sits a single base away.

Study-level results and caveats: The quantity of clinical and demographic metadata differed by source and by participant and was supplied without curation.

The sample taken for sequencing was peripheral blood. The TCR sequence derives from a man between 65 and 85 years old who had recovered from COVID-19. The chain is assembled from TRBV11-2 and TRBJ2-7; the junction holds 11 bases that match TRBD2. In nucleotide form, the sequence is TGTGCCAGCAGCTTTGGGACTAGCGGAAACTACGAGCAGTACTTC. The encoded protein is CASSFGTSGNYEQYF.